Following are 14 T cell receptor beta chains from one sample sequenced in a study of T cells in Graves' hyperthyroidism and ophthalmopathy. What was amplified from RNA transcripts were TCR beta CDR3 regions. The TCR CDR3 was amplified in a first-round RT-PCR using the HTBI primer set. One entry per CDR3 protein results from TCRdb running MiXCR on the multiplex PCR reads. Of a few hundred thousand distinct CDR3 sequences listed, around a sixth are singletons. Sequencing was done on a sample of blood. The source of these receptors is a woman aged 18-30 years with Graves' hyperthyroidism that later progressed to Graves' ophthalmopathy.

V gene TRBV6-2 or TRBV6-3 combines with J gene TRBJ2-2, with D possibly matching TRBD1 (5 bases). The V gene lost 5 bases and the J gene lost 1 base, with 8 bases spanning the gap. This CDR3 is 14 amino acids long. CDR1 and CDR2 (germline): MNHEY, SVGEGT. For the CDR3, the DNA is TGTGCCAGCAGTCCTGACAGGAACACCGGGGAGCTGTTTTTT. It codes for CASSPDRNTGELFF.

The V gene is TRBV2, the J gene TRBJ1-5; no firm D call. The CDR3 consists of 15 residues. V shed 6 bases and J shed 1 base, with 13 bases lying between them. The germline CDR1 and CDR2 sequences are SNHLY and FYNNEI. Here the CDR3 reads CASSAEQWSNQPQHF. The CDR3 DNA is TGTGCCAGCAGCGCCGAGCAGTGGAGCAATCAGCCCCAGCATTTT.

This clonotype occurred a few times. This rearrangement joins TRBV20-1 to TRBJ2-5; D is undetermined. CDR3 size: 12 residues. The V gene's germline CDR1 is DFQATT and CDR2 SNEGSKA (reference sequence). V gave up 2 bases and J gave up 3 bases, with 7 bases separating them. CDR3 sequence (DNA): TGCAGTGCTAGACAGGACGAAGAGACCCAGTACTTC. Protein product: CSARQDEETQYF.

This clonotype was detected a few times. The chain couples TRBV18 to TRBJ2-4; 9 bases are a match to TRBD1. V lost 3 bases, J lost 0 bases, and 12 bases stayed unmatched. This CDR3 is built from 19 residues. Germline CDR1 is KGHSH and CDR2 is LQKENI. CDR3 residues: CASSPRDRASLLAKNIQYF. The CDR3 DNA reads as TGTGCCAGCTCACCCCGGGACAGGGCTTCACTCCTAGCCAAAAACATTCAGTACTTC.

This clonotype was observed at least ten times. The chain has TRBV6-1 and TRBJ2-7, with 7 bases that match TRBD1. V trimming: 6 bases; J trimming: 0 bases; junction bases outside the gene matches: 14. This CDR3 contains 17 residues. CDR1 and CDR2 from the germline V gene are MNHNS and SASEGT. The CDR3 bases are TGTGCCAGCAGCAGGGACAGAGGTATCCAGAGCTCCTACGAGCAGTACTTC. Translation gives CASSRDRGIQSSYEQYF.

This clonotype has ten or more counts. The CDR3 is CASSFSGITYEQYF. The DNA of the CDR3 is TGTGCCAGCAGTTTTAGCGGGATCACCTACGAGCAGTACTTC. The rearrangement joins TRBV28 to TRBJ2-7; TRBD2 matches at 8 bases. From germline, CDR1 is MDHEN and CDR2 SYDVKM. The CDR3 runs 14 residues. The ends lost 3 bases at V and 2 bases at J; junction bases unmatched: 3. Variable domain in full (rest from reference TRBV28 and TRBJ2-7): DVKVTQSSRYLVKRTGEKVFLECVQDMDHENMFWYRQDPGLGLRLIYFSYDVKMKEKGDIPEGYSVSREKKERFSLILESASTNQTSMYLCASSFSGITYEQYFGPGTRLTVT.

This clonotype was recorded at least ten times. The gene calls are TRBV27 and TRBJ1-1; 7 nucleotides match TRBD1. The junction had 9 bases not matched to a gene; V was cut back by 5 bases and J by 3 bases. This CDR3 comprises 15 residues. CDR1 is MNHEY, CDR2 SMNVEV, per germline (reference sequence). The CDR3 DNA reads TGTGCCAGCAGTCCCTACAACAGGGGAGACACTGAAGCTTTCTTT. Residues: CASSPYNRGDTEAFF.

This sequence joins TRBV2 and TRBJ1-4, with D possibly being TRBD1 (5 bases). The CDR3 loop spans 15 amino acids. CDR1 SNHLY and CDR2 FYNNEI come from the germline V gene. Trimming pared 5 bases from V and 8 bases from J, leaving 18 bases between. The CDR3 spells CASSLDSNQGEKLFF. CDR3 in DNA: TGTGCCAGCAGTTTGGACTCTAATCAGGGAGAAAAACTGTTTTTT.

This clonotype was detected a few times. The chain uses TRBV6-1 and TRBJ2-3, with TRBD2 identical over 12 bases. Germline V gene data show CDR1 as MNHNS and CDR2 as SASEGT. J lost 0 bases, V lost 5 bases, and 3 bases had no gene match. CDR3 length: 16 residues. This CDR3 is CASSRTSGVSTDTQYF. CDR3 bases: TGTGCCAGCAGTAGGACTAGCGGGGTGAGCACAGATACGCAGTATTTT.

This clonotype has a handful of counts. The chain uses TRBV6-2 or TRBV6-3 and TRBJ2-3; 11 positions agree with TRBD2. Per germline, CDR1 MNHEY and CDR2 SVGEGT. Germline trimming cut 2 bases from V and 5 bases from J; bases unmatched to any gene: 9. The length of the CDR3 is 17 residues. CDR3 DNA sequence: TGTGCCAGCAGTTACCCGACTAGCGGGATTGCACAAGATACGCAGTATTTT. It yields the protein CASSYPTSGIAQDTQYF.

This clonotype occurred many times. The chain links TRBV7-3 to TRBJ2-2, with 8 bases identical to TRBD1. Germline V gene sequence: CDR1 SGHTA, CDR2 FQGTGA. The CDR3 is 15 amino acids. Unmatched junction bases numbered 6, after V lost 5 bases and J lost 4 bases. CDR3 amino acids: CASSPHQGATGELFF. CDR3 nucleotides: TGTGCCAGCAGCCCACACCAGGGGGCCACCGGGGAGCTGTTTTTT.

This clonotype was detected many times. The CDR3 spells CASMGQSSGNTIYF. As DNA, the CDR3 is TGTGCCAGCATGGGACAGAGCTCTGGAAACACCATATATTTT. V gene TRBV12-3 or TRBV12-4 combines with J gene TRBJ1-3; 7 nucleotides match TRBD1. J lost 0 bases, V lost 7 bases, and 3 bases had no gene match. The CDR3 consists of 14 residues.

This clonotype was observed many times. This CDR3 reads CASSVDPLNTEAFF. For the CDR3, the DNA is TGTGCCAGCAGCGTAGACCCCCTGAACACTGAAGCTTTCTTT. The chain links TRBV9 to TRBJ1-1, with no clear D. The CDR3 has 14 amino acids. The germline CDR1 and CDR2 sequences are SGDLS and YYNGEE. The ends were cut back, 0 bases at V and 0 bases at J, with 6 bases in the middle.

This clonotype occurred many times. V is TRBV6-5 and J is TRBJ2-7, with D possibly matching TRBD1 (5 bases). The CDR3 totals 14 residues. Trimming took 2 bases from V and 0 from J, leaving 8 bases between them. Germline V gene data show CDR1 as MNHEY and CDR2 as SVGAGI. The CDR3, as DNA: TGTGCCAGCAGTTACGACAGCGTCTCCTACGAGCAGTACTTC. The encoded protein is CASSYDSVSYEQYF.